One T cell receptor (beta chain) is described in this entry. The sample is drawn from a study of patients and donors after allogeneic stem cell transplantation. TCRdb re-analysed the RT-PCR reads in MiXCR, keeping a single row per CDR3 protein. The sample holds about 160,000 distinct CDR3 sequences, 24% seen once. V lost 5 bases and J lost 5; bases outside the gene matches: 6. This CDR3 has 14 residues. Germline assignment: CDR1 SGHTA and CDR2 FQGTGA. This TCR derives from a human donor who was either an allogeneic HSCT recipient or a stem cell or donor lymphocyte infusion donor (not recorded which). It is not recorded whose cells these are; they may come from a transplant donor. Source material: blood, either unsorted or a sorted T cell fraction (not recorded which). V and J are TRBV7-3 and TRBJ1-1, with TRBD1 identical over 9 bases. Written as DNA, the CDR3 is TGTGCCAGCAGCAGGAGGACAGGGGTGACTGAAGCTTTCTTT. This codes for CASSRRTGVTEAFF.